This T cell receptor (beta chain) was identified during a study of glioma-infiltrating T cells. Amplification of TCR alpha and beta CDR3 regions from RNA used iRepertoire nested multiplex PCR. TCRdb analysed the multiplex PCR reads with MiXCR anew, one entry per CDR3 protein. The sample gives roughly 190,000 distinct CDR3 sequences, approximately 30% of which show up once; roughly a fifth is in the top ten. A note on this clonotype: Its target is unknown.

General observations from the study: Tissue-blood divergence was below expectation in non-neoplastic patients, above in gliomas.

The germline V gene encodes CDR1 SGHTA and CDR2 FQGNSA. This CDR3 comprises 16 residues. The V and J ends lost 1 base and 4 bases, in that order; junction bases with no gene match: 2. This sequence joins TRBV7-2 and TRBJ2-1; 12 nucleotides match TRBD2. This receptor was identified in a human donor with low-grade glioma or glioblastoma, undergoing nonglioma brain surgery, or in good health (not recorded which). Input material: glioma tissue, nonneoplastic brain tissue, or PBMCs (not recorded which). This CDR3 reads CASSLGLAGVYNEQFF. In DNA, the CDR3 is TGTGCCAGCAGCTTAGGACTAGCGGGAGTATACAATGAGCAGTTCTTC.